This TCR beta chain was sequenced for a study of blood T cell repertoires in COVID-19. Germline V CDR1 and CDR2: WNHNN, SYGVQD (reference sequence). CDR3 length: 13 residues. Assay: immunoSEQ multiplex PCR; the TCRdb copy retains only in-frame clones and omits some. The sample contains 350,000 to 450,000 clones, around 87% of which appear only once. The sequence was obtained from a man aged 40-50 years in a cohort exposed to, infected with or recovered from COVID-19 (not recorded which). The chain links TRBV10-1 to TRBJ2-3, with D tentatively TRBD1 (5 bases). Sequencing used PBMCs or T cells enriched from blood (not recorded which). CDR3 nucleotide sequence: TGCGCAACAAACCAGGGCTTCACAGATACGCAGTATTTT. Its protein is CATNQGFTDTQYF.